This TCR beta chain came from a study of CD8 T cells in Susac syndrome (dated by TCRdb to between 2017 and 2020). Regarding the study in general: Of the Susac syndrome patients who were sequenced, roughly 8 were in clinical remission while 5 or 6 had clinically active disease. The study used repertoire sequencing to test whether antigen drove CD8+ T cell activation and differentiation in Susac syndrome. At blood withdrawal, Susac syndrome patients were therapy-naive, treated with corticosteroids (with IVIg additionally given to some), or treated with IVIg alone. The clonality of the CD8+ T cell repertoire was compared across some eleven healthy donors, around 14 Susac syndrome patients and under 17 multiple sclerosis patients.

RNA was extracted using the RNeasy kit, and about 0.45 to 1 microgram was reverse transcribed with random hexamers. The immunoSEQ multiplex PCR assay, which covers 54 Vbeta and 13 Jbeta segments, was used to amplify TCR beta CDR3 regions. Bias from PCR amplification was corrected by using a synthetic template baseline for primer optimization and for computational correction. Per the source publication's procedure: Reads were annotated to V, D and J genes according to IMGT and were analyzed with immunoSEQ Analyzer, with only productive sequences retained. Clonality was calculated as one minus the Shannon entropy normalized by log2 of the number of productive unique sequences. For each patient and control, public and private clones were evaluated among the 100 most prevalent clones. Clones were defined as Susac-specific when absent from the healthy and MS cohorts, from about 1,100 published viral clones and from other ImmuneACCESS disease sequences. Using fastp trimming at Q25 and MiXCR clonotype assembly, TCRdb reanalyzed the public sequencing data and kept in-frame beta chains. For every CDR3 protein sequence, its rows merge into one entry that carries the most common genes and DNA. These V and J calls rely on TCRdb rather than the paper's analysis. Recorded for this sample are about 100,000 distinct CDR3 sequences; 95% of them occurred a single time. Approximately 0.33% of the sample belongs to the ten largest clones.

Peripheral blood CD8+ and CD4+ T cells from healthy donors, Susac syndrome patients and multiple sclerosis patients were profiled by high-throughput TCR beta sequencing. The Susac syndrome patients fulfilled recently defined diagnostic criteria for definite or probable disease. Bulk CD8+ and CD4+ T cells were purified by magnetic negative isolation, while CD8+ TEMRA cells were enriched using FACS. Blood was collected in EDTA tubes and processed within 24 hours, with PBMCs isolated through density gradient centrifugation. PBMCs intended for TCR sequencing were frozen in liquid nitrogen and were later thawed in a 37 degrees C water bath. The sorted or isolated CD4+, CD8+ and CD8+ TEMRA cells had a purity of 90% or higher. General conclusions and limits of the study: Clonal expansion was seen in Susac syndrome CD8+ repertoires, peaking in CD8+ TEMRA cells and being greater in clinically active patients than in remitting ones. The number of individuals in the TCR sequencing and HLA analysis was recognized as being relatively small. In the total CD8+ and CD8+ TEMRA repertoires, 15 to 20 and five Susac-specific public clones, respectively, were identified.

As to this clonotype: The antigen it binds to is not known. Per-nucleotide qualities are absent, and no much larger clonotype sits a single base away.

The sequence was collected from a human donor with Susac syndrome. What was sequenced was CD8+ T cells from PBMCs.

The CDR3 in this case is CASSLLRAGASRDEQFF. The base sequence is TGCGCCAGCAGCTTGTTGAGGGCGGGAGCATCGCGGGATGAGCAGTTCTTC. In this chain, TRBV5-1 is recombined with TRBJ2-1, and TRBD2 matches 7 of the central bases. V loses 1 base at its end and J loses 8 bases; junction bases beyond the gene matches: 15. CDR1 and CDR2 (SGHRS, YFSETQ) derive from the germline V gene. From the cysteine through the phenylalanine, the CDR3 covers 17 amino acids. The only DNA kept is the CDR3, 51 bases in frame from the first base.